This TCR beta chain was identified in a study of HIV-infected patients and healthy controls. Reverse transcription used around 480 ng RNA and constant-region primers for alpha and beta. Each of the alpha and beta chains got its own library through chain-specific third strand synthesis with indices. TCRdb used MiXCR to reprocess the 5' RACE reads, holding one entry per CDR3 protein. The repertoire holds some 10,000 distinct CDR3 sequences, with roughly 8% as singletons. No cell fractionation was done, so the repertoire covers all unsorted peripheral blood T cells. V was shortened by 2 bases and J by 5 bases, with 12 bases between the two germline ends. This CDR3 comprises 15 residues. Germline CDR1 reads MNHEY; CDR2 reads SVGAGI.

This TCR came from an adult in good health. The chain has TRBV6-5 and TRBJ2-2; a weak D match, TRBD2 (6 bases). The material sequenced was blood. CDR3 sequence reads: CASSYDGRWTGELFF. The DNA of the CDR3 is TGTGCCAGCAGTTACGACGGGAGATGGACCGGGGAGCTGTTTTTT.